This T cell receptor beta chain appears in the sequencing data of a study of CD8 T cells in Susac syndrome (dated by TCRdb to between 2018 and 2021). About the full investigation: The study used repertoire sequencing to test whether antigen drove CD8+ T cell activation and differentiation in Susac syndrome. Here is what the overall study found, with its caveats: The study acknowledged that relatively few individuals were included in the TCR sequencing and HLA analysis.

Peripheral blood CD8+ and CD4+ T cells from healthy donors, Susac syndrome patients and multiple sclerosis patients were profiled by high-throughput TCR beta sequencing. The multiple sclerosis controls were treatment-naive patients whose relapsing-remitting disease, either stable or active, fulfilled the revised McDonald criteria. Bulk CD8+ and CD4+ T cells were purified magnetically by negative isolation, whereas CD8+ TEMRA cells were enriched by FACS. Blood was drawn into EDTA tubes, processed within 24 hours, and PBMCs were isolated by density gradient centrifugation. PBMCs intended for TCR sequencing were cryopreserved in liquid nitrogen and were subsequently thawed in a 37 degrees C water bath. The sorted or isolated CD4+, CD8+ and CD8+ TEMRA cells had a purity of 90% or higher. In regard to this clonotype: Its antigen specificity is not known. The input lacks base qualities; no much larger clone sits a single base away.

RNA was extracted with the RNeasy kit and 0.5 to 1 ug was reverse transcribed using random hexamers. The immunoSEQ multiplex PCR assay, which covers 54 Vbeta and 13 Jbeta segments, was used to amplify TCR beta CDR3 regions. Bias from PCR amplification was corrected by using a synthetic template baseline for primer optimization and for computational correction. Concerning the study's data processing: Reads were assigned to V, D and J genes according to IMGT and analyzed in immunoSEQ Analyzer, with only productive sequences retained. Clonality was calculated as one minus the Shannon entropy normalized by log2 of the number of productive unique sequences. For each patient and control, public and private clones were evaluated among the 100 most prevalent clones. Susac-specific clones were defined as absent from healthy and MS cohorts, over a thousand published viral clones and other ImmuneACCESS disease sequences. Through fastp at Q25 and MiXCR, TCRdb rebuilt clones from the public reads, retaining in-frame beta chains. CDR3 protein duplicates are merged, each entry listing the most common genes and DNA. TCRdb's processing, not the authors', yielded these V and J calls. This sample comprises around 120,000 distinct CDR3 sequences, roughly 94% of them detected only once. The ten top clones hold around 0.12% of the sample.

Via the germline V gene (reference sequence), CDR1 is SEHNR and CDR2 FQNEAQ. CDR3 length: 14 amino acids, cysteine to phenylalanine. Here the CDR3 DNA is all that survives: 42 bases in frame from base 1. Between the V and J ends, shortened by 7 bases and 0 bases respectively, the junction contains 12 bases. This TCR came from a human donor with multiple sclerosis. Sequencing used CD4+ T cells from PBMCs. The V and J segments used are TRBV7-9 and TRBJ2-5; 5 matching bases give a weak D call of TRBD1. The CDR3 protein is CASIDSIYQETQYF. The DNA reads TGTGCCAGCATTGACAGTATATACCAAGAGACCCAGTACTTC.